The rows below give T cell receptor beta chains drawn from one sample of a study of T cell responses to AZD1222 COVID-19 vaccine. The protocol was immunoSEQ multiplex PCR, while the TCRdb copy is restricted to in-frame clones and leaves out a portion. This table holds about 85,000 clones, approximately 90% found once. This specimen consisted of peripheral blood, obtained 28 days after the second AZD1222 dose. These TCRs come from an adult who received the AZD1222 COVID-19 vaccine. Each CDR3 is given with its conserved first and last residue. A D gene is named only where the DNA matches it firmly. Rows give clone size only sometimes, using once, few, many, or a class for an expanded clone.

TRBV19	-	TRBJ2-2	-	TGTGCCACCCCGAGGGTAGAGCCGAACACCGGGGAGCTGTTTTTT	CATPRVEPNTGELFF
TRBV28	-	TRBJ2-5	-	TGTGCCAGCAGTTTGTCGGCCCGGGAGACCCAGTACTTC	CASSLSARETQYF
TRBV30	-	TRBJ1-5	-	TGTGCCTGGAGTCACCAGGGCGCTCAGCCCCAGCATTTT	CAWSHQGAQPQHF
TRBV3-1/TRBV3-2	-	TRBJ2-7	-	TGTGCCAGCAGCCACTCCCTTCTCAGGGAGCAGTACTTC	CASSHSLLREQYF
TRBV5-1	-	TRBJ2-5	-	TGCGCCAGCAGCCCGACGGGGTTAGAGACCCAGTACTTC	CASSPTGLETQYF
TRBV5-1	-	TRBJ2-7	-	TGCGCCAGCAGAAATGGACCTGGCCAGCTTGCGACAGTAGCCTACGAGCAGTACTTC	CASRNGPGQLATVAYEQYF
TRBV27	-	TRBJ1-5	-	TGTGCCAGCAGTCCGGGGGAGTTTCAGCCCCAGCATTTT	CASSPGEFQPQHF
TRBV19	-	TRBJ1-4	-	TGTGCCAGTACCCCCGCCGGGGTAGAAAAACTGTTTTTT	CASTPAGVEKLFF
TRBV2	TRBD1	TRBJ2-7	-	TGTGCCAGCAGGGAGCCGGGACAGGGAAATCGCGAGCAGTACTTC	CASREPGQGNREQYF
TRBV3-1/TRBV3-2	-	TRBJ2-1	-	TGTGCCAGCAGCCCCGCGGGAAGGCTAGCGATCTACAATGAGCAGTTCTTC	CASSPAGRLAIYNEQFF
TRBV6-1	-	TRBJ2-2	-	TGTGCCAGCAGTGATGCGGTTGGGGAGCTGTTTTTT	CASSDAVGELFF
TRBV9	TRBD1	TRBJ2-7	-	TGTGCCAGCTCAGGGGGAGTTTGGGCAGGGGAGCAGTACTTC	CASSGGVWAGEQYF
TRBV4-2	TRBD2	TRBJ2-7	few	TGTGCCAGCAGCCAAGATTCGGTAAGGCGGGAGGGACCCGAGCAGTACTTC	CASSQDSVRREGPEQYF
TRBV7-8	-	TRBJ2-5	-	TGTGCCAGCAGCCCGAAGGGGGGATTAGAGACCCAGTACTTC	CASSPKGGLETQYF
TRBV19	-	TRBJ2-7	-	TGTGCCAGTAGTATTAGCCTCGTTTACGAGCAGTACTTC	CASSISLVYEQYF
TRBV6-5	-	TRBJ2-7	-	TGTGCCAGCATCTCCCGAAGGGTAAGCTACGAGCAGTACTTC	CASISRRVSYEQYF
TRBV7-8	TRBD2	TRBJ2-7	-	TGTGCCAGCAGCCTCTCGGGGGGGCCCTACGAGCAGTACTTC	CASSLSGGPYEQYF
TRBV5-1	-	TRBJ2-1	-	TGCGCCAGCAGCCCACCGACAGGCACCCTTAACTACAATGAGCAGTTCTTC	CASSPPTGTLNYNEQFF
TRBV28	-	TRBJ1-5	once	TGTGCCACCAGGGGAGGGGGTCAGCCCCAGCATTTT	CATRGGGQPQHF
TRBV5-1	-	TRBJ2-5	-	TGCGCCAGCAGCTTGGATGGACAAGAGACCCAGTACTTC	CASSLDGQETQYF
TRBV19	TRBD1	TRBJ1-5	-	TGTGCCAGTAGGAACAGGGGGCTCGTTCAGCCCCAGCATTTT	CASRNRGLVQPQHF
TRBV30	-	TRBJ1-3	-	TGTGCCTGGAGTGCCCTAAACACCATATATTTT	CAWSALNTIYF
TRBV7-2	TRBD1	TRBJ1-6	-	TGTGCCAGCAGCTCTGGGAGGGGGCCCTCCTATAATTCACCCCTCCACTTT	CASSSGRGPSYNSPLHF
TRBV20-1	-	TRBJ2-7	once	TGCAGTGCCCTCGGACAGTACGAGCAGTACTTC	CSALGQYEQYF
TRBV28	TRBD2	TRBJ2-1	-	TGTGCCAGCAGTTTCCCCGGACAGGGATTAGCGGGAGGGCATTTTAGGAATGAGCAGTTCTTC	CASSFPGQGLAGGHFRNEQFF
TRBV11-2	-	TRBJ1-2	-	TGTGCCAGCAGCTTGGTCACAGGGTCGGAGGGGGGCTACACCTTC	CASSLVTGSEGGYTF
TRBV5-1	TRBD2	TRBJ2-2	-	TGCGCCAGCAGAGAACTAGCGGGAGGGCCCACCGGGGAGCTGTTTTTT	CASRELAGGPTGELFF
TRBV4-2	TRBD2	TRBJ2-7	-	TGTGCCAGCGCCCTAGCGGGAGTCTCCTACGAGCAGTACTTC	CASALAGVSYEQYF
TRBV27	TRBD2	TRBJ2-7	once	TGTGCCAGCAGTACAGGACTAGCGGGAGGGTCTACCTACGAGCAGTACTTC	CASSTGLAGGSTYEQYF
TRBV29-1	TRBD1	TRBJ1-2	-	TGCAGCGTTGATTGGACAGGGCCTAACTATGGCTACACCTTC	CSVDWTGPNYGYTF
TRBV7-9	-	TRBJ2-6	few	TGTGCCAGCAACCCCATAGCCGCCTCTGGGGCCAACGTCCTGACTTTC	CASNPIAASGANVLTF
TRBV2	-	TRBJ2-2	-	TGTGCCAGCACTTACAGCGCGAACACCGGGGAGCTGTTTTTT	CASTYSANTGELFF
TRBV28	-	TRBJ2-6	-	TGTGCCAGCAGGGACGTAAGCTCTGGGGCCAACGTCCTGACTTTC	CASRDVSSGANVLTF
TRBV7-8	-	TRBJ2-5	once	TGTGCCAGCAGCTTCTGGGGGGAAGAGACCCAGTACTTC	CASSFWGEETQYF
TRBV7-9	-	TRBJ2-1	-	TGTGCCAGCAGCGTTCAAAATGAGCAGTTCTTC	CASSVQNEQFF
TRBV27	-	TRBJ2-1	-	TGTGCCAGCAGTTTACCGAAGAATGAGCAGTTCTTC	CASSLPKNEQFF
TRBV5-8	-	TRBJ1-5	-	TGTGCCAGCAGCTTGACAGGGTCCGGGCAGCCCCAGCATTTT	CASSLTGSGQPQHF
TRBV19	TRBD1	TRBJ1-5	-	TGTGCCAGTAGTGACAGGGGGCTCCCTCAGCCCCAGCATTTT	CASSDRGLPQPQHF
TRBV7-3	-	TRBJ2-3	once	TGTGCCAGCGCGAGGGGGAGTGTTTCAGATACGCAGTATTTT	CASARGSVSDTQYF
TRBV6-5	TRBD2	TRBJ2-6	-	TGTGCCACTTCCGGACTAGAAGCTGGGGCCAACGTCCTGACTTTC	CATSGLEAGANVLTF
TRBV12-5	TRBD2	TRBJ2-2	-	TGTGCTAGTGGTTTGGTACGAGGTGGATTGGAGCGGGATCGATCGAACACCGGGGAGCTGTTTTTT	CASGLVRGGLERDRSNTGELFF
TRBV28	-	TRBJ1-3	-	TGTGCCAGCAGCCTCTCGGGACGGAGGGACACCATATATTTT	CASSLSGRRDTIYF
TRBV19	TRBD1	TRBJ1-1	medium-sized	TGTGCCACGGAGGACAGGACAAACACTGAAGCTTTCTTT	CATEDRTNTEAFF
TRBV6-6	TRBD2	TRBJ2-1	-	TGTGCCAGCAGTACGGGGGGACGTCATACCTACAATGAGCAGTTCTTC	CASSTGGRHTYNEQFF
TRBV5-4	-	TRBJ2-3	-	TGTGCCAGCAGCTTGCGGGTTGCAGATACGCAGTATTTT	CASSLRVADTQYF
TRBV15	TRBD1	TRBJ1-2	-	TGTGCCACCAGTCCCTCGCAGGGGGGAGGTGGCTACACCTTC	CATSPSQGGGGYTF
TRBV23-1	-	TRBJ1-3	once	TGCGCCAGCAGACGAATCAGGGTATCTGGAAACACCATATATTTT	CASRRIRVSGNTIYF
TRBV5-4	TRBD2	TRBJ2-3	-	TGTGCCAGCAGCTCTAAAGCGGGAGGGCCTGTAGATACGCAGTATTTT	CASSSKAGGPVDTQYF